The 21 T cell receptor beta chains below were found in one sample sequenced in a study of blood T cell repertoires in COVID-19. Profiled with immunoSEQ multiplex PCR; TCRdb holds only in-frame clones, not every one. The table shows 190,000 or so clones, with about 83% occurring only once. Source material: peripheral blood. Source of these receptors: a woman between 18 and 30 years old who had recovered from COVID-19.

This chain joins TRBV19 and TRBJ2-3, with 15 bases matching TRBD2. V dropped 4 bases and J dropped 5; count of bases not matched to a gene: 4. The CDR3 totals 16 residues. Germline V gene data show CDR1 as LNHDA and CDR2 as SQIVND (reference sequence). The CDR3 DNA reads TGTGCCAGTAGTAAGGGACTAGCGGGGGGACAAGATACGCAGTATTTT. This translates into CASSKGLAGGQDTQYF.

The rearrangement uses TRBV29-1 and TRBJ2-1; D remains unclear. The CDR3 extends over 14 amino acids. Looked up from germline, CDR1 is SQVTM and CDR2 is ANQGSEA. The V gene lost 4 bases and the J gene lost 0 bases, with 10 bases spanning the gap. The CDR3 sequence is CSVATLSSYNEQFF. The CDR3 DNA reads TGCAGCGTTGCGACTCTTAGCTCCTACAATGAGCAGTTCTTC.

This sequence joins TRBV2 and TRBJ1-5; the D gene is possibly TRBD1 (5 bases). The CDR3 runs 17 residues. V lost 4 bases and J 6 bases, leaving 22 bases between the germline ends. The germline V gene encodes CDR1 SNHLY and CDR2 FYNNEI. The CDR3 sequence is CASSGRARGGFTQPQHF. CDR3 sequence (DNA): TGTGCCAGCAGTGGACGGGCGAGGGGAGGTTTCACTCAGCCCCAGCATTTT.

This chain uses TRBV7-8 with TRBJ2-7; no definite D call. This CDR3 is 14 amino acids long. V was trimmed by 0 bases and J by 7 bases, leaving 13 bases between them. The V gene's germline CDR1 is SGHVS and CDR2 FQNEAQ. CDR3 sequence: CASSLAGPLREQYF. CDR3 sequence (DNA): TGTGCCAGCAGCTTAGCTGGCCCCCTGAGGGAGCAGTACTTC.

V gene TRBV4-3 combines with J gene TRBJ1-6; D is unclear. The CDR3 consists of 16 residues. Trimming stripped 3 bases from V and 2 bases from J, with 11 bases between. Germline V lookup: CDR1 LGHNA, CDR2 YSLEER. This CDR3 is CASSQGRAPYNSPLHF. The CDR3, as DNA: TGCGCCAGCAGCCAGGGGAGGGCCCCCTATAATTCACCCCTCCACTTT.

The chain has TRBV19 and TRBJ1-1; 7 positions agree with TRBD1. Germline V gene sequence: CDR1 LNHDA, CDR2 SQIVND (reference sequence). The V segment lost 7 bases and the J segment 0 bases; nucleotides outside the gene matches: 8. The CDR3 totals 15 residues. The CDR3 DNA reads as TGTGCCAGTACACCAACAGGGGCCATGAACACTGAAGCTTTCTTT. Translating gives CASTPTGAMNTEAFF.

This rearrangement joins TRBV7-2 to TRBJ1-2, with 10 positions matching TRBD1. The germline gives CDR1 SGHTA, CDR2 FQGNSA. CDR3 size: 16 residues. V lost 8 bases to trimming and J lost 6 bases; unmatched junction nucleotides: 15. The DNA for the CDR3 is TGTGCCAGCCAAGAAGGGACAGGGGTAGCGGTGCATGGCTACACCTTC. This gives the protein CASQEGTGVAVHGYTF.

The V call is TRBV27, the J call TRBJ1-3; the D is unclear. The CDR3 is made up of 15 amino acids. The germline gives CDR1 MNHEY, CDR2 SMNVEV (reference sequence). V lost 3 bases, J lost 0 bases, and 9 bases lay in between. This chain's CDR3 is CASSLLPISGNTIYF. DNA of the CDR3: TGTGCCAGCAGTTTGCTGCCTATCTCTGGAAACACCATATATTTT.

The chain is built from TRBV7-3 and TRBJ1-1; maybe TRBD1 (6 bases). V shed 6 bases and J shed 0 bases, with 17 bases lying between them. The CDR3 sequence is 16 residues long. The germline CDR1 and CDR2 sequences are SGHTA and FQGTGA. The CDR3 bases are TGTGCCAGCAGTTCCCTCCCGGGACACATGAACACTGAAGCTTTCTTT. This encodes CASSSLPGHMNTEAFF.

The chain joins TRBV3-1 (or the pseudogene TRBV3-2) to TRBJ1-2, with TRBD1 matching 9 bases. The CDR3 is made up of 13 amino acids. Looked up from germline, CDR1 is LGHDT and CDR2 is YNNKEL (reference sequence). V lost 10 bases to trimming and J lost 0 bases; unmatched junction nucleotides: 3. CDR3 sequence reads: CATGTGPNYGYTF. DNA of the CDR3: TGTGCCACCGGGACAGGGCCTAACTATGGCTACACCTTC.

The genes are TRBV7-2 and TRBJ2-3; 7 nucleotides line up with TRBD2. V lost 0 bases to trimming and J lost 2 bases; unmatched junction nucleotides: 2. The V gene's germline CDR1 is SGHTA and CDR2 FQGNSA. The CDR3 has 15 residues. CDR3 sequence (DNA): TGTGCCAGCAGCTTAGCGGGAGGGTTCACAGATACGCAGTATTTT. Protein product: CASSLAGGFTDTQYF. The full variable domain, rest sourced from reference TRBV7-2 and TRBJ2-3, is GAGVSQSPSNKVTEKGKDVELRCDPISGHTALYWYRQSLGQGLEFLIYFQGNSAPDKSGLPSDRFSAERTGGSVSTLTIQRTQQEDSAVYLCASSLAGGFTDTQYFGPGTRLTVL.

This clone was observed a single time. The CDR3 DNA follows: TGTGCCAGCAGTGGGTCCCCAGCGCGTACCTCCTACAATGAGCAGTTCTTC. Encoded protein: CASSGSPARTSYNEQFF. V and J are TRBV25-1 and TRBJ2-1; D gene uncertain. Trimming pared 4 bases from V and 0 bases from J, leaving 16 bases between. CDR3 length: 17 residues. The V gene's germline CDR1 is MGHDK and CDR2 SYGVNS.

V usage is TRBV13 and J usage is TRBJ1-6; D remains unclear. The CDR3 contains 15 residues. Trimming removed 5 bases at V and 7 bases at J, with 15 bases between. CDR1 PRHDT and CDR2 FYEKMQ come from the germline V gene (reference sequence). The CDR3 protein is CASSPPPGINSPLHF. The CDR3, as DNA: TGTGCCAGCAGCCCACCCCCGGGGATAAATTCACCCCTCCACTTT.

The chain employs TRBV5-1 and TRBJ1-3; D is ambiguous. V dropped 4 bases and J dropped 0 bases, with 5 bases sitting between them. The CDR3 loop spans 13 amino acids. Germline lookup yields CDR1 SGHRS and CDR2 YFSETQ. CDR3 in DNA: TGCGCCAGCAGCAAGCGCTCTGGAAACACCATATATTTT. This sequence encodes CASSKRSGNTIYF.

The chain uses TRBV7-9 and TRBJ1-1, with 7 nucleotides matching TRBD1. There are 13 residues in the CDR3. V was clipped by 5 bases and J by 8 bases; unmatched bases: 8. The germline V gene has CDR1 SEHNR and CDR2 FQNEAQ (reference sequence). The CDR3 protein is CASSPTDRVEAFF. CDR3 nucleotides: TGTGCCAGCAGCCCTACCGACAGGGTGGAAGCTTTCTTT.

The chain has TRBV7-3 and TRBJ2-1; TRBD1 agrees at 10 bases. The CDR3 loop spans 15 amino acids. The germline gives CDR1 SGHTA, CDR2 FQGTGA. Trimming removed 3 bases from V and 2 bases from J; junction bases left unmatched: 1. CDR3 region: CASSFGTGAYNEQFF. The CDR3 coding sequence is TGTGCCAGCAGCTTCGGGACAGGGGCCTACAATGAGCAGTTCTTC.

The chain is built from TRBV10-3 and TRBJ1-5, with 8 bases aligning to TRBD1. CDR1 is ENHRY and CDR2 is SYGVKD in the germline V gene. V lost 4 bases to trimming and J lost 7 bases; unmatched junction nucleotides: 9. The CDR3 runs to 15 residues. The CDR3 protein is CAISVNPGGRQPQHF. In DNA, the CDR3 is TGTGCCATCAGTGTAAACCCAGGGGGCAGGCAGCCCCAGCATTTT.

V and J are TRBV10-3 and TRBJ1-5; TRBD1 is a possible D gene (5 bases). The CDR3 spans 14 residues. V dropped 3 bases and J dropped 2 bases, with 8 bases sitting between them. Germline assignment: CDR1 ENHRY and CDR2 SYGVKD. CDR3 nucleotides: TGTGCCATCAGTGAATCGACAGGCAATCAGCCCCAGCATTTT. It is translated as CAISESTGNQPQHF.

V gene TRBV6-5 combines with J gene TRBJ1-1; no firm D call. The ends were cut back, 5 bases at V and 1 base at J, with 11 bases in the middle. Germline loops: CDR1 MNHEY, CDR2 SVGAGI. The CDR3 consists of 14 residues. The CDR3 here is CASSRSSRNTEAFF. CDR3 DNA: TGTGCCAGCAGTCGTTCGAGTCGGAACACTGAAGCTTTCTTT.

The CDR3 is CASRSGGTFGYTF. CDR3 coding DNA: TGTGCCAGCAGAAGCGGGGGGACATTTGGCTACACCTTC. The V and J genes are TRBV12-3 or TRBV12-4 and TRBJ1-2, with D perhaps matching TRBD1 (6 bases). V was trimmed by 6 bases and J by 7 bases, leaving 15 bases between them. CDR3 length: 13 amino acids.

The chain is built from TRBV7-9 and TRBJ1-2; 11 bases line up with TRBD1. Germline V CDR1 and CDR2: SEHNR, FQNEAQ (reference sequence). The CDR3 runs to 14 residues. The J segment lost 8 bases and the V segment lost 4 bases, leaving 6 bases of the junction unmatched. As DNA, the CDR3 is TGTGCCAGCAGCTCAGGGGACAGGGGGTTAGGCTACACCTTC. Its translation: CASSSGDRGLGYTF.